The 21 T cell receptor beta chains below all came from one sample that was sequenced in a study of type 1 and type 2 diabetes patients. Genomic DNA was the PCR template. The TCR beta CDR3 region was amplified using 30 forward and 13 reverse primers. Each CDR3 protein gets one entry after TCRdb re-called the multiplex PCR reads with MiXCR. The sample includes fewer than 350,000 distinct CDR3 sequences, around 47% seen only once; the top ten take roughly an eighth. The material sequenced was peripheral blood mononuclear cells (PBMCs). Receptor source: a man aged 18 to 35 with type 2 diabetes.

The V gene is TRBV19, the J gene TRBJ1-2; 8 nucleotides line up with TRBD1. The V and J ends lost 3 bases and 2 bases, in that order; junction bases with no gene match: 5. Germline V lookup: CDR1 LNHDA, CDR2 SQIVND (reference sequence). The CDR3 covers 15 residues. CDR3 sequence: CASSIGAGGNYGYTF. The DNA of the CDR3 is TGTGCCAGTAGTATTGGGGCAGGGGGCAACTATGGCTACACCTTC.

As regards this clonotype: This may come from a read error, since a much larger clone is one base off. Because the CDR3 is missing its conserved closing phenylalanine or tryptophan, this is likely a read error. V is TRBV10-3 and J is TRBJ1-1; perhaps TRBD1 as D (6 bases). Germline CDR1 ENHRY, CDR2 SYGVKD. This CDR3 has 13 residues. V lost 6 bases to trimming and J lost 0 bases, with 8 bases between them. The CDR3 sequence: CAIRGQLNTEAFL. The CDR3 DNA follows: TGTGCCATCAGAGGACAGCTGAACACTGAAGCTTTCTTA.

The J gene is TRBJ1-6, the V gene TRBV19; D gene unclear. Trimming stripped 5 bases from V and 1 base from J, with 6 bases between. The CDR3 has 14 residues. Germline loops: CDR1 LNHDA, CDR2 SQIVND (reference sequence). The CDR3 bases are TGTGCCAGTAGTCCGGCTTCCTATAATTCACCCCTCCACTTT. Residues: CASSPASYNSPLHF.

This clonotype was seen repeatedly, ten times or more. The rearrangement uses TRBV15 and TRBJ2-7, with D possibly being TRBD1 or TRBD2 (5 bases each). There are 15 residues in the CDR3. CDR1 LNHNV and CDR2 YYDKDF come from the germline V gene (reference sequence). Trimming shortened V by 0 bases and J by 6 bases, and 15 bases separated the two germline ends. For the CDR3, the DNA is TGTGCCACCAGCAGAGATCCGCAAATTGGGGGCGAGCAGTACTTC. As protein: CATSRDPQIGGEQYF. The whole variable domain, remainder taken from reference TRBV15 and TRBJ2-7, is DAMVIQNPRYQVTQFGKPVTLSCSQTLNHNVMYWYQQKSSQAPKLLFHYYDKDFNNEADTPDNFQSRRPNTSFCFLDIRSPGLGDTAMYLCATSRDPQIGGEQYFGPGTRLTVT.

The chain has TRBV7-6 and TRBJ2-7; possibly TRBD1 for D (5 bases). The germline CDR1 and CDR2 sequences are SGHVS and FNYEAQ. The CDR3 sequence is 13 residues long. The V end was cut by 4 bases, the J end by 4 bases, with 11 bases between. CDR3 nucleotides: TGTGCCAGCAGCTACTACCAGGGTTACGAGCAGTACTTC. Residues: CASSYYQGYEQYF.

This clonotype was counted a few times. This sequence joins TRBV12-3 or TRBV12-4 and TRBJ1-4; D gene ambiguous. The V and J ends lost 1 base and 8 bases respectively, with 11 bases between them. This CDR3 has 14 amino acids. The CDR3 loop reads CASSLVAGLEKLFF. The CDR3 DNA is TGTGCCAGCAGTTTAGTGGCAGGTCTCGAAAAACTGTTTTTT.

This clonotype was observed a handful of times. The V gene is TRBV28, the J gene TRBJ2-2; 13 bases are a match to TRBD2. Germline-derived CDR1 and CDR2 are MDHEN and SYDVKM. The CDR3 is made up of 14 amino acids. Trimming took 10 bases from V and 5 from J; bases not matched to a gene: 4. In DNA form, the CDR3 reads TGTGCCAACCGGACTAGCGGGAGTACCGGGGAGCTGTTTTTT. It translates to CANRTSGSTGELFF.

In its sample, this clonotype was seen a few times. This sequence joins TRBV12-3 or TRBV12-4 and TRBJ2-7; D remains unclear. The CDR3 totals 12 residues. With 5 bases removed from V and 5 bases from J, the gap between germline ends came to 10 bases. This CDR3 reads CASSILRDEQYF. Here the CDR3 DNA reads TGTGCCAGCAGTATCCTCCGGGACGAGCAGTACTTC.

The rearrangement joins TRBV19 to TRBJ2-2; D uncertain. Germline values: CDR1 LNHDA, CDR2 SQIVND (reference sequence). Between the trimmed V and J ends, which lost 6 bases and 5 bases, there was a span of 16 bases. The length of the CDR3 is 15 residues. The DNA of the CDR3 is TGTGCCAGTAGGGGTATGAAGGGAACGACCGGGGAGCTGTTTTTT. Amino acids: CASRGMKGTTGELFF.

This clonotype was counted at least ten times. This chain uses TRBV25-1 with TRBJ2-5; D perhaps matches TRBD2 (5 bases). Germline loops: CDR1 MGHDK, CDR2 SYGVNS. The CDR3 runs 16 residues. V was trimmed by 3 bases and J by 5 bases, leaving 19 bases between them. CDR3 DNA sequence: TGTGCCAGCAGTGAGAGGGATGACGGAGGAAGGGAGACCCAGTACTTC. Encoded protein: CASSERDDGGRETQYF. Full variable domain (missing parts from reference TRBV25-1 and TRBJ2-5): EADIYQTPRYLVIGTGKKITLECSQTMGHDKMYWYQQDPGMELHLIHYSYGVNSTEKGDLSSESTVSRIRTEHFPLTLESARPSHTSQYLCASSERDDGGRETQYFGPGTRLLVL.

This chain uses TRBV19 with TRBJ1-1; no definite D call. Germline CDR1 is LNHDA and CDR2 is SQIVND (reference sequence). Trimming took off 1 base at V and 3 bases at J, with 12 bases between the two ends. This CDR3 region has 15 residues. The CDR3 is CASSIGSRVYTEAFF. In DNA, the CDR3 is TGTGCCAGTAGTATAGGTAGCAGAGTATACACTGAAGCTTTCTTT.

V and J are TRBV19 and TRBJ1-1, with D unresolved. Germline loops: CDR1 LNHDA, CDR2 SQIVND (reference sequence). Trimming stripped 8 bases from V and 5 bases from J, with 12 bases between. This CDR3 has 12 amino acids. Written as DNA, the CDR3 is TGTGCCAGTCGCTCCCGGGGAACTGAAGCTTTCTTT. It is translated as CASRSRGTEAFF.

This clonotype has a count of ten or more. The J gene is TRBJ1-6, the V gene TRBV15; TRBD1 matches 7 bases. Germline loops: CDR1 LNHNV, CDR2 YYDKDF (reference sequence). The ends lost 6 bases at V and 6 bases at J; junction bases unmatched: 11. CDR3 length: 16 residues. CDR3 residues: CATSPTPGQINSPLHF. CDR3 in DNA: TGTGCCACCAGTCCTACTCCGGGACAGATTAATTCACCCCTCCACTTT. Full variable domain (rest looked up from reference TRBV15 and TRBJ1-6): DAMVIQNPRYQVTQFGKPVTLSCSQTLNHNVMYWYQQKSSQAPKLLFHYYDKDFNNEADTPDNFQSRRPNTSFCFLDIRSPGLGDTAMYLCATSPTPGQINSPLHFGNGTRLTVT.

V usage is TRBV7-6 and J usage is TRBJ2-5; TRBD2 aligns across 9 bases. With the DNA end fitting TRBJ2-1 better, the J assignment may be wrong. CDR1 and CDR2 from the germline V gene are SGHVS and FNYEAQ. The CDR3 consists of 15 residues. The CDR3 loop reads CASRPPGLASNEQFF. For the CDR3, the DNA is TGTGCCAGCAGACCGCCGGGACTAGCCTCCAATGAGCAGTTCTTC.

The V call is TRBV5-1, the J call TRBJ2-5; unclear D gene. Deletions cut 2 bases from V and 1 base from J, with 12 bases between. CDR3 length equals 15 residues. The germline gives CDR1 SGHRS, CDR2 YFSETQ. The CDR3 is CASSFSGPVQETQYF. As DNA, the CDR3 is TGCGCCAGCAGCTTTTCAGGACCCGTCCAAGAGACCCAGTACTTC.

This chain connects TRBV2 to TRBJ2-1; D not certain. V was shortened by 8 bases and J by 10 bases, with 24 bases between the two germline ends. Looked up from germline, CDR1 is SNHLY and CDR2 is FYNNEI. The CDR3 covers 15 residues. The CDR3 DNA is TGTGCCAGCTCCGCAGAGAAAAACTCTCTTCCCGAGCAGTTCTTC. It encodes CASSAEKNSLPEQFF.

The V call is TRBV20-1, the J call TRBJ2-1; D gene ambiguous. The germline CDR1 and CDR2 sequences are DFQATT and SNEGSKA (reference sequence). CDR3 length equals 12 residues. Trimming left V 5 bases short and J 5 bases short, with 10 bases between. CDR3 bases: TGCAGTGCTGGCGACGGTAACAATGAGCAGTTCTTC. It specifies CSAGDGNNEQFF.

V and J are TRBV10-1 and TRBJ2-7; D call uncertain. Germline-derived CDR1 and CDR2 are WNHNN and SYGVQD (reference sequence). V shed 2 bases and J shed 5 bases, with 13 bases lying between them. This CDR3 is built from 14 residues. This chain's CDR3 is CASSEAAVSHEQYF. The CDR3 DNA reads TGCGCCAGCAGTGAGGCCGCCGTTTCTCACGAGCAGTACTTC.

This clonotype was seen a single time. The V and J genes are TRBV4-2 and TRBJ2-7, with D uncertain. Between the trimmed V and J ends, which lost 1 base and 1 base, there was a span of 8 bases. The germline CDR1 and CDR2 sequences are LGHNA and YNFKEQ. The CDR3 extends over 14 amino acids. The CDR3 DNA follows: TGTGCCAGCAGCCAAGTACAGCAATCCTACGAGCAGTACTTC. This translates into CASSQVQQSYEQYF.

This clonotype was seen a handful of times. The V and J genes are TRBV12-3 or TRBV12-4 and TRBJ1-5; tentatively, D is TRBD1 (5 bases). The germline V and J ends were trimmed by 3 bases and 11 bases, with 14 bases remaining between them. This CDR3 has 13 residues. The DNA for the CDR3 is TGTGCCAGCAGTTTTGGCAGGGTATCGGCCCAGCATTTT. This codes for CASSFGRVSAQHF.

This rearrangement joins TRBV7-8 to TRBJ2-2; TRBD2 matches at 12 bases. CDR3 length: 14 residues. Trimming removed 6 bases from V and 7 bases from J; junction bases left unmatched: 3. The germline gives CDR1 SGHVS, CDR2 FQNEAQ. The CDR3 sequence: CASRLAGGDGELFF. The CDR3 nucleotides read TGTGCCAGCAGACTAGCGGGAGGCGACGGGGAGCTGTTTTTT. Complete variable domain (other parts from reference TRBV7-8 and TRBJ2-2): GAGVSQSPRYKVAKRGQDVALRCDPISGHVSLFWYQQALGQGPEFLTYFQNEAQLDKSGLPSDRFFAERPEGSVSTLKIQRTQQEDSAVYLCASRLAGGDGELFFGEGSRLTVL.